This T cell receptor beta chain was profiled in a study of T cells in women clearing cervical HPV infection. Looked up from germline, CDR1 is SEHNR and CDR2 is FQNEAQ (reference sequence). V lost 10 bases and J 0 bases, leaving 15 bases between the germline ends. The CDR3 runs 14 residues. Using immunoSEQ multiplex PCR, the repertoire was profiled, and TCRdb retains in-frame clones only, with some absent. The listing contains tens of thousands of clones. On this clone itself: The read terminates 3 residues ahead of where the CDR3 ends, so the germline J gene completes it.

The sequence came from a woman aged 18 to 75 with a cervical HPV16 infection that either progressed to CIN3+ or cleared (not recorded which). The sequenced sample consisted of blood buffy coat. The chain recombines TRBV7-9 with TRBJ1-1; TRBD1 might be the D (5 bases). The sequenced CDR3 bases are TGTGCCACCGCTAGGGGCGGCATGAACACTGAA. Its protein product is CATARGGMNTE. The whole CDR3 is CATARGGMNTEAFF.